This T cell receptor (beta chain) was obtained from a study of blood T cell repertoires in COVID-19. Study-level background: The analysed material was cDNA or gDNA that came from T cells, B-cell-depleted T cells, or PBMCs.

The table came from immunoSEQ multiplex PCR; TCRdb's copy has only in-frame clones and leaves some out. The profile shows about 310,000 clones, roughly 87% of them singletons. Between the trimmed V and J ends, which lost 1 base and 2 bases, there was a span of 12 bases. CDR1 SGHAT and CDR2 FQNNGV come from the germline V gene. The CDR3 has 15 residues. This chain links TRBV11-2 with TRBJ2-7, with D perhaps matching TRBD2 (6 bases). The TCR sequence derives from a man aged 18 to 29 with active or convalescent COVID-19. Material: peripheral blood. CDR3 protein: CASSLAGSSTYEQYF. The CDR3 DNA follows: TGTGCCAGCAGCTTAGCCGGGAGTTCCACCTACGAGCAGTACTTC.